The rows below give T cell receptor beta chains drawn from one sample of a study of regulatory T cells in long-lasting Graves disease. In TCRdb, the multiplex PCR reads were re-called with MiXCR into one record per CDR3 protein. This table holds 500,000 or so distinct CDR3 sequences, under 20% found once. The sample was also linked to a second study, of T cells in Graves' hyperthyroidism and ophthalmopathy.

The sample was peripheral blood mononuclear cells (PBMCs), taken at new diagnosis, from a patient treated with antithyroid drugs. These receptors came from a man in his forties or fifties with Graves disease. CDR3s include the opening cysteine and the closing phenylalanine or tryptophan. The D gene is left open where the match is weak. Clone size, where shown, is once, few, many, or a class for clones that have expanded.

J gene | V gene | D gene | clone size | CDR3 DNA | CDR3 protein
TRBJ2-7 | TRBV5-1 | TRBD1 | many | TGCGCCAGCAGCTTGGACGGACAGGGCTACGAGCAGTACTTC | CASSLDGQGYEQYF
TRBJ2-1 | TRBV28 | NA | many | TGTGCCAGCAGTTTTCGGTTTGCCAGAAACAATGAGCAGTTCTTC | CASSFRFARNNEQFF
TRBJ2-3 | TRBV20-1 | NA | many | TGCAGTGCTTGGGGTAGCACAGATACGCAGTATTTT | CSAWGSTDTQYF
TRBJ2-7 | TRBV11-2 | NA | many | TGTGCCAGCAGCTTAGCGGGAGTCGGCCACGAGCAGTACTTC | CASSLAGVGHEQYF
TRBJ2-3 | TRBV6-5 | TRBD2 | once | TGTGCCAGCAGTTACTCGATTTATAGTTGGCGGGAGGGGAGCACAGATACGCAGTATTTT | CASSYSIYSWREGSTDTQYF
TRBJ1-5 | TRBV4-1 | NA | NA | TGCGCCAGCAGCCAAGCCCCGCCAGGTGTTCAGCCCCAGCATTTT | CASSQAPPGVQPQHF
TRBJ2-1 | TRBV3-1 | TRBD2 | many | TGTGCCAGCAGAACTAGCGGAGGCAGAACGTACAATGAGCAGTTCTTC | CASRTSGGRTYNEQFF
TRBJ2-3 | TRBV11-3 | TRBD1 | NA | TGTGCCAGCAGCCTGGAGGGACAGGGGATTAGTACAGATACGCAGTATTTT | CASSLEGQGISTDTQYF
TRBJ2-1 | TRBV10-3 | NA | many | TGTGCCATCAGTGAATCTGGGACGGGCGGGTACAATGAGCAGTTCTTC | CAISESGTGGYNEQFF
TRBJ2-7 | TRBV15 | TRBD2 | few | TGTGCCACCAGCAGAGGTCGAGCGGGGGCCTACGAGCAGTACTTC | CATSRGRAGAYEQYF
TRBJ2-1 | TRBV4-2 | NA | NA | TGTGCCAGCAGCCAAGGGGACACCTTAGGGAATGAGCAGTTCTTC | CASSQGDTLGNEQFF
TRBJ2-3 | TRBV15 | NA | many | TGTGCCACCAGCACCTTACCAAGGGATACGCAGTATTTT | CATSTLPRDTQYF
TRBJ1-3 | TRBV5-1 | NA | few | TGTGCCAGCAGTCTACCCCAGCCAGGGTCGGAATATTTT | CASSLPQPGSEYF
TRBJ1-2 | TRBV28 | NA | NA | TGTGCCATCGGCGCAGAGCCAAATGGCTACACCTTC | CAIGAEPNGYTF
TRBJ2-7 | TRBV20-1 | NA | many | TGCAGTGCTAGAGATTCGGCGAGCTCCTACGAGCAGTACTTC | CSARDSASSYEQYF
TRBJ1-1 | TRBV5-5 | NA | few | TGTGCCAGCAGGCCTATGCACACGAACACTGAAGCTTTCTTT | CASRPMHTNTEAFF
TRBJ2-1 | TRBV6-2/TRBV6-3 | TRBD1 | many | TGTGCCAGCAGCGAATTGACGACAGGGAACAATGAGCAGTTCTTC | CASSELTTGNNEQFF
TRBJ1-2 | TRBV6-1 | TRBD1 | many | TGTGCCAGCAGGGGATACAGGGGCGGTGGCTACACCTTC | CASRGYRGGGYTF
TRBJ2-1 | TRBV6-2/TRBV6-3 | TRBD2 | NA | TGTGCCAGCAGTCCTTCCGGGACTAGCTGGGATGAGCAGTTCTTC | CASSPSGTSWDEQFF
TRBJ2-7 | TRBV5-1 | NA | NA | TGTGCCAGCAGCTTCGTATCGGATATTGACTACGAGCAGTACTTC | CASSFVSDIDYEQYF
TRBJ2-1 | TRBV30 | NA | many | TGTGCCTGGAGTGTACGGGTATCCTACAATGAGCAGTTCTTC | CAWSVRVSYNEQFF
TRBJ2-1 | TRBV7-3 | TRBD1 | few | TGTGCCAGCAGCTTAGTGGGACAGAACAATGAGCAGTTCTTC | CASSLVGQNNEQFF
TRBJ2-2 | TRBV2 | NA | many | TGTGCCAGCAGTGAGCCTCCCGGGGAGCTGTTTTTT | CASSEPPGELFF
TRBJ2-5 | TRBV20-1 | NA | many | TGCAGTGCTAGAGATTTGGCAGGGCCGGGGGAGACCCAGTACTTC | CSARDLAGPGETQYF
TRBJ1-5 | TRBV12-5 | NA | many | TGTGCTAGTGGTTTGGTACCCGCAGGGAAGAGCAATCAGCCCCAGCATTTT | CASGLVPAGKSNQPQHF
TRBJ1-1 | TRBV13 | TRBD1 | NA | TGTGCCAGCAGCTCATGGGGACAGGGTGAGGATGAAGCTTTCTTT | CASSSWGQGEDEAFF
TRBJ2-1 | TRBV5-1 | TRBD2 | NA | TGCGCCAGCAGCTCAGGTCTTGGACTAGCGCGGGATGAGCAGTTCTTC | CASSSGLGLARDEQFF
TRBJ2-1 | TRBV7-3 | TRBD1 | many | TGTGCCAGCAGCTTAGGGACAGGGCGGTACAATGAGCAGTTCTTC | CASSLGTGRYNEQFF
TRBJ2-2 | TRBV5-1 | TRBD2 | NA | TGCGCCAGCAGCCGAACCGGGACTAGCGGCTTACTGGCCGGGGAGCTGTTTTTT | CASSRTGTSGLLAGELFF
TRBJ1-4 | TRBV28 | NA | many | TGTGCCAGCAGTTTACTCCAGGGACTAGGGGAACTGTTTTTT | CASSLLQGLGELFF
TRBJ2-7 | TRBV10-3 | NA | NA | TGTGCCATCAGCAGACTGGGGAGGGAGCAGTACTTC | CAISRLGREQYF
TRBJ2-5 | TRBV7-2 | TRBD2 | many | TGTGCCAGCAGCTCTCGGACTAGCGGGAATAGAGAGACCCAGTACTTC | CASSSRTSGNRETQYF
TRBJ1-1 | TRBV27 | NA | NA | TGTGCCAGCAGTTTATCGATAGCGGGCACCACTGAAGCTTTCTTT | CASSLSIAGTTEAFF
TRBJ1-5 | TRBV20-1 | NA | many | TGCAGTGCTAGAGTCCCTGGGATTAGCAATCAGCCCCAGCATTTT | CSARVPGISNQPQHF
TRBJ1-5 | TRBV20-1 | NA | many | TGCAGTGCTACCTACAATCAGCCCCAGCATTTT | CSATYNQPQHF
TRBJ1-1 | TRBV20-1 | NA | NA | TGCAGTGGAAACAGTGCTCAGGATAACACTGAAGCTTTCTTT | CSGNSAQDNTEAFF
TRBJ2-7 | TRBV28 | NA | many | TGTGCCAGCAGTTCCCGTTGGGACCCCGAAGGGTACTTC | CASSSRWDPEGYF
TRBJ1-2 | TRBV11-2 | NA | few | TGTGCCAGCAGTTCTCGGGTTAACTATGGCTACACCTTC | CASSSRVNYGYTF
TRBJ2-6 | TRBV2 | NA | NA | TGTGCCAGGGGTGAAAAGGCGCGCTCTGGGGCCAACGTCCTGACTTTC | CARGEKARSGANVLTF
TRBJ1-1 | TRBV5-1 | TRBD1 | many | TGCGCCAGCAGCCTGACAGGGCTGGCCACTGAAGCTTTCTTT | CASSLTGLATEAFF
TRBJ2-2 | TRBV11-3 | NA | NA | TGTGCCAGCAGCTTAGATCATGTCACCGGGGAGCTGTTTTTT | CASSLDHVTGELFF
TRBJ2-7 | TRBV28 | NA | many | TGTGCCAGCAGCATTGAGTTAGCGTTTTCCTACGAGCAGTACTTC | CASSIELAFSYEQYF
TRBJ2-3 | TRBV24-1 | TRBD1 | few | TGTGCCACCAGTGATCCTTCGCTGGGACAGCCTACGGTCACAGATGCGCAGTATTTT | CATSDPSLGQPTVTDAQYF
TRBJ2-1 | TRBV7-3 | NA | NA | TGTGCCAGCAACCTAGACCTGCTTGGAGTATCCTCCTACAATGAGCAGTTCTTC | CASNLDLLGVSSYNEQFF
TRBJ2-1 | TRBV5-1 | TRBD2 | few | TGCGCCAGCAGCTCCGGCCTCTCCGGGGGGAATGAGCAGTTCTTC | CASSSGLSGGNEQFF
TRBJ2-1 | TRBV6-9 | NA | many | TGTGCCAGCAGTTATGGGCAAAATGAGCAGTTCTTC | CASSYGQNEQFF